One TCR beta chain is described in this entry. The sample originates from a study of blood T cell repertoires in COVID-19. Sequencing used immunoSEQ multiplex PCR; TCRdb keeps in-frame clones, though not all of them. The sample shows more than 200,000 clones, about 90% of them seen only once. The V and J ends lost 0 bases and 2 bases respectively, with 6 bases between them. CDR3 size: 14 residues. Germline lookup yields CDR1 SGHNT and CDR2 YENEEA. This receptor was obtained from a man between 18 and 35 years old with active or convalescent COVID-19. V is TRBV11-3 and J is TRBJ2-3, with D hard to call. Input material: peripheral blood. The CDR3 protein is CASSLDLITDTQYF. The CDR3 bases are TGTGCCAGCAGCTTAGATCTTATCACAGATACGCAGTATTTT.